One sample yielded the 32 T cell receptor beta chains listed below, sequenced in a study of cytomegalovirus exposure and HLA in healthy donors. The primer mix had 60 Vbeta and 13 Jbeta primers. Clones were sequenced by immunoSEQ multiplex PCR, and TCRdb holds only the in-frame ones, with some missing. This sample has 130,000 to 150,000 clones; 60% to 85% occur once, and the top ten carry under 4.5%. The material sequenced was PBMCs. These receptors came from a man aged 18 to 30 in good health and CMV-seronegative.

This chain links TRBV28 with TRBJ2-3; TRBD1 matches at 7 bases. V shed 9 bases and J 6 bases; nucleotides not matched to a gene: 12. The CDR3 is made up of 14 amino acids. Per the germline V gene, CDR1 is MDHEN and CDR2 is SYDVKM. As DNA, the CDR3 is TGTGCCAGTTTGGACAGGACGTCCCCTGATACGCAGTATTTT. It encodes CASLDRTSPDTQYF.

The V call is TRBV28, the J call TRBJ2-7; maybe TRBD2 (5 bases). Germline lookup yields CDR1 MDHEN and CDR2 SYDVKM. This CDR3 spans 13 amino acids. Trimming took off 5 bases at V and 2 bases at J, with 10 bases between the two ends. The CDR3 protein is CASSRGGPYEQYF. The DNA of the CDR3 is TGTGCCAGCAGTCGTGGAGGTCCCTACGAGCAGTACTTC.

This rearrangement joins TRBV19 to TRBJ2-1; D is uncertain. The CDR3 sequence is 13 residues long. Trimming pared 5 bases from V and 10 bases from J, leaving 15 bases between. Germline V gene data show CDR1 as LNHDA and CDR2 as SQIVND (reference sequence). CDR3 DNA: TGTGCCAGTAGTCAAGACATTACCATCGAGCAGTTCTTC. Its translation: CASSQDITIEQFF.

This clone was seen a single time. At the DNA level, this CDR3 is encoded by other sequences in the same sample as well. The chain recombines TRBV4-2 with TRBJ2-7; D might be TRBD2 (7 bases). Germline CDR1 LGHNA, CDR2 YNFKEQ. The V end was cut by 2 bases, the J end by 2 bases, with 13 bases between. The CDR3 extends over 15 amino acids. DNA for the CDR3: TGTGCCAGCAGCCAAAATACGGGGGGCCCCTACGAGCAGTACTTC. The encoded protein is CASSQNTGGPYEQYF.

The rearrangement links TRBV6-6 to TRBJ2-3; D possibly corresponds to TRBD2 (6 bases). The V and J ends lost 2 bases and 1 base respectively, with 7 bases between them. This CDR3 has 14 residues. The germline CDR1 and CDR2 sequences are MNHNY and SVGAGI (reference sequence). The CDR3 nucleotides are TGTGCCAGCAGTTACGGCGGGGGCACAGATACGCAGTATTTT. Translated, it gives CASSYGGGTDTQYF.

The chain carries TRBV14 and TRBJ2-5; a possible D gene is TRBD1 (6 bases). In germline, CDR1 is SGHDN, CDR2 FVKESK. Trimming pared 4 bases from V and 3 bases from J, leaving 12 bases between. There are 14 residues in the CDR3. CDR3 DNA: TGTGCCAGCAGCCCTCTTGGGGGCAAAGAGACCCAGTACTTC. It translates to CASSPLGGKETQYF.

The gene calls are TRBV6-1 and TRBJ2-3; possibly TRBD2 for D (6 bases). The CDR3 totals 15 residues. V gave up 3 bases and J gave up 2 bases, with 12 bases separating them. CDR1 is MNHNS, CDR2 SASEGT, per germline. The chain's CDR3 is CASSEGWGLTDTQYF. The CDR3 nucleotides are TGTGCCAGCAGTGAGGGGTGGGGACTCACAGATACGCAGTATTTT.

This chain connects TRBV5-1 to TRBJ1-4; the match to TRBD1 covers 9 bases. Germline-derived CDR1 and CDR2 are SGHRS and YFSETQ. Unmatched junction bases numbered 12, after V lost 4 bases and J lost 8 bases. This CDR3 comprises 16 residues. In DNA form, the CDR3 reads TGCGCCAGCAGCCGTACAGGGGGCGCAGAGAGAGAAAAACTGTTTTTT. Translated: CASSRTGGAEREKLFF.

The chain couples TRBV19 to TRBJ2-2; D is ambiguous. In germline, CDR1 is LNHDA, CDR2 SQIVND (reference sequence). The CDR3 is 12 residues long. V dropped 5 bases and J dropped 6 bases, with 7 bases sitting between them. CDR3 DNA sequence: TGTGCCAGTAGTCAGACTCCCGGGGAGCTGTTTTTT. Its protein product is CASSQTPGELFF.

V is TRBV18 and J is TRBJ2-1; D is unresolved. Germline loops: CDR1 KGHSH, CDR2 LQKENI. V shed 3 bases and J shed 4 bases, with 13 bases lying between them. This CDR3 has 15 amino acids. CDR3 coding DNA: TGTGCCAGCTCACCCACCTTACCCCGGTACAATGAGCAGTTCTTC. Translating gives CASSPTLPRYNEQFF. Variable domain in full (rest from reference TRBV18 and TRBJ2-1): NAGVMQNPRHLVRRRGQEARLRCSPMKGHSHVYWYRQLPEEGLKFMVYLQKENIIDESGMPKERFSAEFPKEGPSILRIQQVVRGDSAAYFCASSPTLPRYNEQFFGPGTRLTVL.

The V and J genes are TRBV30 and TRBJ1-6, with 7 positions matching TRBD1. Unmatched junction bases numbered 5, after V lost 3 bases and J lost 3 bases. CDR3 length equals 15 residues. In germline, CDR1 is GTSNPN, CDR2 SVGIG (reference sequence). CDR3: CAWRGQSLYNSPLHF. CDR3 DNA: TGTGCCTGGAGGGGACAGAGCCTCTATAATTCACCCCTCCACTTT.

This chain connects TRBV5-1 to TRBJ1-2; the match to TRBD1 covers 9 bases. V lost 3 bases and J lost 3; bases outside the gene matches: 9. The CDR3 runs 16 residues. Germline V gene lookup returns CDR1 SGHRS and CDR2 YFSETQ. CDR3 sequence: CASSWGGQGAHYGYTF. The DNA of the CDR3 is TGCGCCAGCAGCTGGGGGGGACAGGGAGCCCACTATGGCTACACCTTC.

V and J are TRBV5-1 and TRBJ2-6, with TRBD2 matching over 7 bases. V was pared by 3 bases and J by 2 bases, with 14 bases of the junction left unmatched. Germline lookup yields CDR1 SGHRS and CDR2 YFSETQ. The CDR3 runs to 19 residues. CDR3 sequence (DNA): TGCGCCAGCAGCTGGGGGGGGTCGGGGCACTCGGCTGGGGCCAACGTCCTGACTTTC. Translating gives CASSWGGSGHSAGANVLTF. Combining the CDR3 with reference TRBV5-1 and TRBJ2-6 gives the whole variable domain KAGVTQTPRYLIKTRGQQVTLSCSPISGHRSVSWYQQTPGQGLQFLFEYFSETQRNKGNFPGRFSGRQFSNSRSEMNVSTLELGDSALYLCASSWGGSGHSAGANVLTFGAGSRLTVL.

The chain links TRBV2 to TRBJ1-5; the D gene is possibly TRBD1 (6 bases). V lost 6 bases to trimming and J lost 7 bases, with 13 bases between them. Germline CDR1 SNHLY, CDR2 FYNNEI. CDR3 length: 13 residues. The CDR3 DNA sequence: TGTGCCAGCAGGGGAGGGGGGGGGCAGCCCCAGCATTTT. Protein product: CASRGGGGQPQHF.

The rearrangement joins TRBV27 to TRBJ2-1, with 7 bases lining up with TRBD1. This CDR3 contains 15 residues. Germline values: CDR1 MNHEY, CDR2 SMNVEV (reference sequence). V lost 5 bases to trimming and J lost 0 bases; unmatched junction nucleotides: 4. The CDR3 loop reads CASSARTGSYNEQFF. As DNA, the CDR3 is TGTGCCAGCAGTGCACGGACAGGCTCCTACAATGAGCAGTTCTTC.

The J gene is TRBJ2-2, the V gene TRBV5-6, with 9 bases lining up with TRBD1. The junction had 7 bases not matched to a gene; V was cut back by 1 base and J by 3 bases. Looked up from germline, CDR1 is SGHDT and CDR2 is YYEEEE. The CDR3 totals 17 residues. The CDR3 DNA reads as TGTGCCAGCAGCTTGCGGACAGGGGTCGGGTACACCGGGGAGCTGTTTTTT. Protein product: CASSLRTGVGYTGELFF. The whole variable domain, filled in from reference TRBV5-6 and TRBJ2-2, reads DAGVTQSPTHLIKTRGQQVTLRCSPKSGHDTVSWYQQALGQGPQFIFQYYEEEERQRGNFPDRFSGHQFPNYSSELNVNALLLGDSALYLCASSLRTGVGYTGELFFGEGSRLTVL.

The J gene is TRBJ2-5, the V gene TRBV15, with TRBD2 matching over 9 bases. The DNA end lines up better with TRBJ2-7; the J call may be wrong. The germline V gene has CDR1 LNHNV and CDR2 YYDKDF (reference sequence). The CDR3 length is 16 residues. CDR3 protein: CATSREASGVYDEQYF. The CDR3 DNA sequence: TGTGCCACCAGCAGAGAAGCTAGCGGGGTGTATGACGAGCAGTACTTC.

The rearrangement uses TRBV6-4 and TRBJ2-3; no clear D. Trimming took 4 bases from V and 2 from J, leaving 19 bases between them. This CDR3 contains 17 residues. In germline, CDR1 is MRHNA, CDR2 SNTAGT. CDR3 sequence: CASSVPPVPLNTDTQYF. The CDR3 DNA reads TGTGCCAGCAGTGTCCCCCCAGTGCCCCTTAACACAGATACGCAGTATTTT.

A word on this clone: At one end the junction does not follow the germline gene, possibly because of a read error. CDR3 in amino acids: CAGSFSNRYYGYTF. CDR3 sequence (DNA): TGTGCCGGCAGTTTTAGCAACAGGTACTATGGCTACACCTTC. The chain has TRBV28 and TRBJ1-2; the D gene is possibly TRBD1 (5 bases). CDR1 and CDR2 from the germline V gene are MDHEN and SYDVKM. The CDR3 is 14 amino acids.

CDR3 region: CATSLGPQGEQYF. The CDR3 DNA reads as TGTGCCACCAGCCTTGGTCCCCAGGGCGAGCAGTACTTC. This sequence joins TRBV15 and TRBJ2-7, with D possibly being TRBD1 (5 bases). Germline loops: CDR1 LNHNV, CDR2 YYDKDF (reference sequence). The CDR3 loop spans 13 amino acids. With 5 bases removed from V and 6 bases from J, the gap between germline ends came to 14 bases.

The CDR3 sequence is CASTRQGGSNQPQHF. CDR3 in DNA: TGTGCCAGCACCCGACAGGGGGGTTCCAATCAGCCCCAGCATTTT. This chain joins TRBV6-1 and TRBJ1-5, with TRBD1 identical over 9 bases. Losses at the gene ends were 7 bases for V and 3 bases for J; bases not matched to a gene: 7. The germline V gene encodes CDR1 MNHNS and CDR2 SASEGT. The CDR3 runs 15 residues.

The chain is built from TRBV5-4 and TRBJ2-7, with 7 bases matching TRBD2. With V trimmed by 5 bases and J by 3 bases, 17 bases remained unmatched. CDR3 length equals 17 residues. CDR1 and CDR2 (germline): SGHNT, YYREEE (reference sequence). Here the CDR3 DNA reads TGTGCCAGCAGTCCACCATCTAGCGGTACCAAGGGCTACGAGCAGTACTTC. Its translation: CASSPPSSGTKGYEQYF.

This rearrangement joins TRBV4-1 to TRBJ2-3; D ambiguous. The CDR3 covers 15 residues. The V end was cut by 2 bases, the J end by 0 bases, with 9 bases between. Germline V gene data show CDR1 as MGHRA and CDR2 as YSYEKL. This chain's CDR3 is CASSQSLTSTDTQYF. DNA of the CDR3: TGCGCCAGCAGCCAATCCTTAACTAGCACAGATACGCAGTATTTT.

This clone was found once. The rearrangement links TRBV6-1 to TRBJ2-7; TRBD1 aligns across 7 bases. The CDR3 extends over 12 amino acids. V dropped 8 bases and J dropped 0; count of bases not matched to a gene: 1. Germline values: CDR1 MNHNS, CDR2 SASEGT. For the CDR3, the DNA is TGTGCCAGCGACAGGGACTCCTACGAGCAGTACTTC. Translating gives CASDRDSYEQYF.

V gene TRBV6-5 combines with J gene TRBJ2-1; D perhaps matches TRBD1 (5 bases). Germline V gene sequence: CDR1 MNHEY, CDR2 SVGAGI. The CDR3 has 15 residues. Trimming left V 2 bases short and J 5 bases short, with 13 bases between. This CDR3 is CASSYGAVGDNEQFF. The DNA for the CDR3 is TGTGCCAGCAGTTACGGGGCGGTGGGCGACAATGAGCAGTTCTTC.

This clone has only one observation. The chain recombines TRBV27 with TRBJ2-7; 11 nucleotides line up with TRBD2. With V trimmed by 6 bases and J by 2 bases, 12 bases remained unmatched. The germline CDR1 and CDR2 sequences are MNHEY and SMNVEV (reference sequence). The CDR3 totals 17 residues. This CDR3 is CASSPSLAGGLAYEQYF. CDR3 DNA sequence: TGTGCCAGCAGCCCATCCCTAGCGGGAGGACTAGCCTACGAGCAGTACTTC.

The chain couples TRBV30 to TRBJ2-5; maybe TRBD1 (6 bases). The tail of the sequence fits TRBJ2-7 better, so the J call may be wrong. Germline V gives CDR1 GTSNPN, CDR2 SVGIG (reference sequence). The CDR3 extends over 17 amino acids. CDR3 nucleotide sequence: TGTGCCTGGAGTGTAGGTATAGTAAGCGGCAGGGGATACGAGCAGTACTTC. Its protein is CAWSVGIVSGRGYEQYF.

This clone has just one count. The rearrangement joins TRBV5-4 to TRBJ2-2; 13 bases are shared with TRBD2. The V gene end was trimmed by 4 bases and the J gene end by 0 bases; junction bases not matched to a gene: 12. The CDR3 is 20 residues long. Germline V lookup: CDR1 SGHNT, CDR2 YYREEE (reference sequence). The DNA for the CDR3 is TGTGCCAGCAGCGAGGGCCCGGGACTAGCGGGGCATTCGAACACCGGGGAGCTGTTTTTT. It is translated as CASSEGPGLAGHSNTGELFF.

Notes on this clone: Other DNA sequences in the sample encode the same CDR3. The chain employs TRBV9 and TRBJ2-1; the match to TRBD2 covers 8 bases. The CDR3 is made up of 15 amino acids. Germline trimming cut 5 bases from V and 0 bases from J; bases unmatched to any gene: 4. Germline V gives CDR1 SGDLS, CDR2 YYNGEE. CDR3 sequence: CASSGSGSSYNEQFF. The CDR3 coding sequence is TGTGCCAGCAGTGGGAGCGGGAGCTCCTACAATGAGCAGTTCTTC. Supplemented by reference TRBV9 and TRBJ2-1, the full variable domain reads DSGVTQTPKHLITATGQRVTLRCSPRSGDLSVYWYQQSLDQGLQFLIQYYNGEERAKGNILERFSAQQFPDLHSELNLSSLELGDSALYFCASSGSGSSYNEQFFGPGTRLTVL.

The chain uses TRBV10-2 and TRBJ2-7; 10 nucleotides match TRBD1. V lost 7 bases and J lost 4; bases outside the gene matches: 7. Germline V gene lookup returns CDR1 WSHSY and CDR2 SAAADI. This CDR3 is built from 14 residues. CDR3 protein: CASTKTGGRYEQYF. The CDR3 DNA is TGCGCCAGCACGAAGACAGGGGGCAGGTACGAGCAGTACTTC.

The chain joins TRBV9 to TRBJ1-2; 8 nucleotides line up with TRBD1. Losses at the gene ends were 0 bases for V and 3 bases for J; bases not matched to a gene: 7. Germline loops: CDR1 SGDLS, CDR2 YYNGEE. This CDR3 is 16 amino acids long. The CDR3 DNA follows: TGTGCCAGCAGCGTAGATTCGGCAGGGGGCGACTATGGCTACACCTTC. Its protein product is CASSVDSAGGDYGYTF. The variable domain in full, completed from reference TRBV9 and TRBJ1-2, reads DSGVTQTPKHLITATGQRVTLRCSPRSGDLSVYWYQQSLDQGLQFLIQYYNGEERAKGNILERFSAQQFPDLHSELNLSSLELGDSALYFCASSVDSAGGDYGYTFGSGTRLTVV.

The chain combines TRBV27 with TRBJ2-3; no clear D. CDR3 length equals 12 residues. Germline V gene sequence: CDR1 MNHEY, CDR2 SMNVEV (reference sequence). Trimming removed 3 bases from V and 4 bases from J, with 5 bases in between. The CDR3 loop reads CASSFYPDTQYF. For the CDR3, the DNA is TGTGCCAGCAGTTTCTATCCAGATACGCAGTATTTT.